This TCR beta chain was sequenced during a study of cytomegalovirus exposure and HLA in healthy donors. PCR employed 60 Vbeta and 13 Jbeta primers. TCRdb's copy holds only in-frame clones and misses some; the assay was immunoSEQ multiplex PCR. Altogether about 120,000 clones are present, 80% being singletons, with the ten largest covering 7.5% to 9%. Germline loops: CDR1 SNHLY, CDR2 FYNNEI. The V and J ends lost 7 bases and 7 bases, in that order; junction bases with no gene match: 6. The CDR3 extends over 14 amino acids. V and J are TRBV2 and TRBJ1-6; TRBD1 matches at 8 bases. The TCR comes from a female donor in good health and CMV-seropositive. Specimen: PBMCs. In DNA form, the CDR3 reads TGTGCCAGCAAGCTAGGACAGGGAAATTCACCCCTCCACTTT. Its translation: CASKLGQGNSPLHF.